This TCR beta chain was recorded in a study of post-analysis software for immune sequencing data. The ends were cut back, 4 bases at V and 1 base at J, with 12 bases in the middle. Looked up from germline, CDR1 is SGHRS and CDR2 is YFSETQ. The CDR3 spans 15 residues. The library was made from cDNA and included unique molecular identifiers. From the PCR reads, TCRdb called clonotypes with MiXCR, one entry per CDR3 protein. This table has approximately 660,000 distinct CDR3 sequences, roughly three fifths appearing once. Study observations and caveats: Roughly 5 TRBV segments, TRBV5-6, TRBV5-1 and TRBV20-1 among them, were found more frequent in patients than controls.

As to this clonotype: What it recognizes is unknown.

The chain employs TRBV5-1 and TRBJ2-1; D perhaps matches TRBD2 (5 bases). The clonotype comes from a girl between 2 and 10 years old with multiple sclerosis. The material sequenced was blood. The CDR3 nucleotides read TGCGCCAGCAGCCTTAGCGACCTATCCTACAATGAGCAGTTCTTC. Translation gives CASSLSDLSYNEQFF.